This record concerns one TCR beta chain sequence. This specimen belongs to a study of T cell changes during pregnancy in multiple sclerosis. Clones were sequenced by immunoSEQ multiplex PCR, and TCRdb holds only the in-frame ones, with some missing. Of around 92,000 clones in the sample, approximately 93% are singletons; the top ten hold around 0.99%. This CDR3 is 15 amino acids long. Looked up from germline, CDR1 is SNHLY and CDR2 is FYNNEI. The V gene end was trimmed by 6 bases and the J gene end by 5 bases; junction bases not matched to a gene: 10. The V gene is TRBV2, the J gene TRBJ2-5, with 9 nucleotides matching TRBD2. The receptor was derived from a female donor with multiple sclerosis, enrolled in a pregnancy study. Sequenced material: peripheral blood, taken after pregnancy. The CDR3 DNA sequence: TGTGCCAGCAGGACCGGGACTAGCTCCTCGGAGACCCAGTACTTC. Its protein is CASRTGTSSSETQYF.